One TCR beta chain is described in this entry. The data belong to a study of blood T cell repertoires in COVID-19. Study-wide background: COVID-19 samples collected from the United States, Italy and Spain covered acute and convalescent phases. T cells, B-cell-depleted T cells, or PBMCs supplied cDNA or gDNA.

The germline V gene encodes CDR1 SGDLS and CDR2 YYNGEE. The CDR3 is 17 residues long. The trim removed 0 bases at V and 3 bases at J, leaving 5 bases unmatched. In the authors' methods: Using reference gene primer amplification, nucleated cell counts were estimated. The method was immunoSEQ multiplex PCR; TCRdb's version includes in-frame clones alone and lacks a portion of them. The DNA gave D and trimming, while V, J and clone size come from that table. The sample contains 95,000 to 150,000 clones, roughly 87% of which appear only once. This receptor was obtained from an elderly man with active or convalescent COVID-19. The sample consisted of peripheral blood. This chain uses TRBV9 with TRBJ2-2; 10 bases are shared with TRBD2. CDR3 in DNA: TGTGCCAGCAGCGTAGTGGGTAGCGGGGGGTACACCGGGGAGCTGTTTTTT. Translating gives CASSVVGSGGYTGELFF.